Following are 20 T cell receptor beta chains from one sample sequenced in a study of tumor and adjacent non-tumor tissue in lung cancer. Three rounds of nested PCR, following a modified ARM-PCR protocol, produced the TCRbeta library. One entry per CDR3 protein, called by TCRdb with MiXCR from the multiplex PCR reads. This table holds some 73,000 distinct CDR3 sequences, approximately 78% found once. The template was RNA from unsorted bulk tissue. More than 3 cm separated this lung sample from the edge of the tumor. The sequenced sample was distant non-tumor lung tissue. These receptors were taken from a man between 60 and 75 years old with non-small cell lung cancer.

The chain uses TRBV25-1 and TRBJ1-5; D is undetermined. V lost 4 bases and J 3 bases, leaving 13 bases between the germline ends. The CDR3 loop spans 15 amino acids. Germline values: CDR1 MGHDK, CDR2 SYGVNS. The CDR3 nucleotides read TGTGCCAGCAGTGGGATCGGCAGCCTCAATCAGCCCCAGCATTTT. Encoded protein: CASSGIGSLNQPQHF.

As regards this clonotype: The junction departs from the called germline gene at one end, perhaps through a read error. The rearrangement uses TRBV20-1 and TRBJ1-1; TRBD1 might be the D (5 bases). Germline assignment: CDR1 DFQATT and CDR2 SNEGSKA (reference sequence). This CDR3 is built from 15 residues. The CDR3 region has the DNA TGCAGTGCTATAGTCCCCGACGGGACGAACACTGGAGCTTTCTTT. This encodes CSAIVPDGTNTGAFF.

Turning to this clonotype: An end of the junction differs from the germline gene, which may be a read error. This chain uses TRBV11-2 with TRBJ1-2; tentative D call: TRBD1 (6 bases). This CDR3 spans 15 amino acids. Germline-derived CDR1 and CDR2 are SGHAT and FQNNGV. Here the CDR3 DNA reads TGTGTCAGCAGTCCCCTTGGGGGCGGAGTCTTCGGCTACGCCTTC. This sequence encodes CVSSPLGGGVFGYAF.

In regard to this clonotype: The junction shows a germline mismatch at one end, possibly a read error. The chain employs TRBV11-2 and TRBJ2-2; D possibly corresponds to TRBD2 (5 bases). CDR1 SGHAT and CDR2 FQNNGV come from the germline V gene. The CDR3 runs 16 residues. CDR3 DNA: TGTACCAGCAGCTTAGAACCCCCCACTAGTTCCGGGGAGCTGTCTTTT. Its translation is CTSSLEPPTSSGELSF.

In regard to this clonotype: Germline and junction disagree at one end, which may indicate a read error. The chain combines TRBV11-1 with TRBJ2-6; tentatively, D is TRBD1 (6 bases). The CDR3 runs to 18 residues. Germline lookup yields CDR1 SGHAT and CDR2 FQDESV (reference sequence). In DNA form, the CDR3 reads TGTGCCAGCAGCCAGAGGGGACATGGCTACTCTGTGGCCAACGTCCTGACTTTC. As protein: CASSQRGHGYSVANVLTF.

As concerns this clonotype: Compared with germline, one end of the junction differs, possibly owing to a read error. The rearrangement uses TRBV20-1 and TRBJ2-5, with 8 bases matching TRBD2. CDR1 DFQATT and CDR2 SNEGSKA come from the germline V gene (reference sequence). This CDR3 spans 16 amino acids. The chain's CDR3 is CSARHLGGGKGEIQYF. The CDR3 DNA reads TGCAGTGCTAGACATCTTGGCGGGGGGAAGGGAGAGATCCAGTACTTC.

Comments on this clonotype: One end of the junction varies from germline; a read error may be responsible. The chain has TRBV10-1 and TRBJ2-7, with 11 bases fitting TRBD1. Germline values: CDR1 WNHNN, CDR2 SYGVQD (reference sequence). This CDR3 contains 13 residues. The CDR3 loop reads CASTGQGVYEQYF. The CDR3 nucleotides read TGTGCCAGCACGGGACAGGGGGTATACGAGCAGTACTTC.

This clonotype was picked up a small number of times. The genes are TRBV2 and TRBJ2-1; either TRBD1 or TRBD2 may fit D (5 bases each). Per the germline V gene, CDR1 is SNHLY and CDR2 is FYNNEI. V was clipped by 6 bases and J by 10 bases, with 10 bases between them. This CDR3 contains 11 residues. The chain's CDR3 is CASRAGTEQFF. The DNA of the CDR3 is TGTGCCAGCAGAGCTGGGACCGAGCAGTTCTTC.

Details on this clonotype: The junction shows a germline mismatch at one end, possibly a read error. The V gene is TRBV11-1, the J gene TRBJ2-2; D might be TRBD1 (5 bases). CDR1 and CDR2 from the germline V gene are SGHAT and FQDESV (reference sequence). This CDR3 is built from 15 residues. The CDR3 DNA is TGTGCCAGCAGCTTAGGCAGGAGAAGCACCAGGGAACTGTTTTTT. This translates into CASSLGRRSTRELFF.

This clonotype occurred a few times. This chain connects TRBV5-1 to TRBJ2-3; D gene uncertain. CDR3 length: 18 amino acids. Germline V gives CDR1 SGHRS, CDR2 YFSETQ. Trimming took 0 bases from V and 0 from J, leaving 17 bases between them. The CDR3 is CASSLAMAQAASTDTQYF. The CDR3 coding sequence is TGCGCCAGCAGCTTGGCCATGGCTCAGGCAGCTAGCACAGATACGCAGTATTTT.

The gene calls are TRBV28 and TRBJ1-5; no firm D call. The CDR3 spans 15 residues. Germline CDR1 MDHEN, CDR2 SYDVKM. V was pared by 3 bases and J by 2 bases, with 11 bases between. Written as DNA, the CDR3 is TGTGCCAGCAGTTTTTCGGACGGTGGCAATCAGCCCCAGCATTTT. As protein: CASSFSDGGNQPQHF. Complete variable domain (other parts from reference TRBV28 and TRBJ1-5): DVKVTQSSRYLVKRTGEKVFLECVQDMDHENMFWYRQDPGLGLRLIYFSYDVKMKEKGDIPEGYSVSREKKERFSLILESASTNQTSMYLCASSFSDGGNQPQHFGDGTRLSIL.

The chain has TRBV11-2 and TRBJ2-5, with D possibly being TRBD1 (5 bases). Germline CDR1 SGHAT, CDR2 FQNNGV. This CDR3 comprises 13 residues. CDR3 in amino acids: CPNSSTGKETQYF. The DNA of the CDR3 is TGTCCCAACAGCTCTACAGGAAAAGAGACCCAGTACTTC.

Regarding this clonotype: Its ends do not fully match the called genes, so a read error is possible. The rearrangement joins TRBV4-3 to TRBJ2-6, with D tentatively TRBD1 (5 bases). Germline V gene lookup returns CDR1 LGHNA and CDR2 YSLEER. The CDR3 has 16 residues. CDR3 nucleotides: TGCGCCAGCAGCCAAGAGGCGGTGTCTGGGGCCGACGCCCTGATTTTC. This encodes CASSQEAVSGADALIF.

This chain links TRBV6-5 with TRBJ1-2; no firm D call. CDR1 is MNHEY and CDR2 is SVGAGI in the germline V gene. V gave up 2 bases and J gave up 12 bases, with 19 bases separating them. The CDR3 spans 14 residues. DNA for the CDR3: TGTGCCAGCAGTTACGACCGACGAACCTATAGCAACACCTTC. It is translated as CASSYDRRTYSNTF.

As for this clonotype: Sequence at one end of the junction differs from germline and may be a read error. The gene calls are TRBV11-2 and TRBJ2-6, with TRBD1 matching 7 bases. The CDR3 sequence is 19 residues long. Looked up from germline, CDR1 is SGHAT and CDR2 is FQNNGV. DNA for the CDR3: TGTGCCAGCAGCTTATATCCAAAGGACAGGCCCTCTGGGGCCAACGTCCTAACTTTC. This translates into CASSLYPKDRPSGANVLTF.

Concerning this clonotype: The CDR3 carries no conserved terminal phenylalanine or tryptophan, so it likely arises from a read error. The gene calls are TRBV6-5 and TRBJ2-6; 8 bases fit TRBD2. V dropped 6 bases and J dropped 0; count of bases not matched to a gene: 7. CDR3 size: 17 residues. Germline CDR1 reads MNHEY; CDR2 reads SVGAGI. The CDR3 sequence is CASSLAGAHSGANVLTI. CDR3 bases: TGTGCCAGCAGCCTAGCGGGTGCCCACTCTGGGGCCAACGTCCTGACTATA.

Turning to this clonotype: A read error may be the cause here, since a much bigger clone is one base away. This sequence joins TRBV7-9 and TRBJ2-7, with no clear D. CDR1 SEHNR and CDR2 FQNEAQ come from the germline V gene (reference sequence). The CDR3 is 12 amino acids. CDR3 in amino acids: CAGSSPLSEQYF. CDR3 coding DNA: TGTGCCGGCAGCTCCCCTCTAAGCGAGCAGTACTTC. Supplemented by reference TRBV7-9 and TRBJ2-7, the full variable domain reads DTGVSQNPRHKITKRGQNVTFRCDPISEHNRLYWYRQTLGQGPEFLTYFQNEAQLEKSRLLSDRFSAERPKGSFSTLEIQRTEQGDSAMYLCAGSSPLSEQYFGPGTRLTVT.

Turning to this clonotype: Because it lacks the conserved phenylalanine or tryptophan at the end, this CDR3 is likely a read error. V gene TRBV11-3 combines with J gene TRBJ2-2; 9 bases agree with TRBD2. The CDR3 is 18 amino acids. Per germline, CDR1 SGHNT and CDR2 YENEEA. Trimming cost V 8 bases and J 6 bases; bases outside gene matches: 19. Here the CDR3 DNA reads TGTGCCAGCTGCTCCCGCGGAGCGGGAGGATACAGAGCCGGGGAGCTGTTTCTT. As protein: CASCSRGAGGYRAGELFL.

For this clonotype: One junction end disagrees with the germline gene, perhaps due to a read error. The V and J genes are TRBV11-2 and TRBJ2-7; D possibly uses TRBD1 or TRBD2 (5 bases each). The CDR3 spans 17 residues. The V gene's germline CDR1 is SGHAT and CDR2 FQNNGV. The DNA for the CDR3 is TGTGCCTGCAGCTTAGACGGAAGGGACGTGGGGATCTACGAGCAGTACTTC. It specifies CACSLDGRDVGIYEQYF.

As regards this clonotype: One junction end does not reproduce the germline sequence, and a read error may be involved. DNA of the CDR3: TGCACCAGCAGCCGAGGGCCGGGTCCCCAAGAGACCCAGTATTTC. Amino acid sequence: CTSSRGPGPQETQYF. V is TRBV4-3 and J is TRBJ2-5; D may be TRBD2 (5 bases). The CDR3 runs to 15 residues. Germline-derived CDR1 and CDR2 are LGHNA and YSLEER.